This is a list of T cell receptor beta chains from one sample in a study of CD8 T cells in ankylosing spondylitis. From the 5' RACE reads, TCRdb called clonotypes with MiXCR, one entry per CDR3 protein. The table lists some 130,000 distinct CDR3 sequences, roughly a tenth of them singletons. The sample consisted of blood, either unsorted or a sorted T cell fraction (not recorded which). All receptors derive from a male donor with ankylosing spondylitis or in good health (not recorded which). CDR3s include the opening cysteine and the closing phenylalanine or tryptophan. Each record gives: J gene, clone size, D gene, V gene, CDR3 length, CDR3 DNA, CDR3 protein. D genes are given only for firm matches. Expanded clones are given a class, and other clones once, few, many or no size at all.

TRBJ2-1	many	TRBD1	TRBV7-2	15	TGTGCCAGCAGCGTGACAGGGGGGTCCTACAATGAGCAGTTCTTC	CASSVTGGSYNEQFF
TRBJ2-1	many	NA	TRBV5-1	13	TGCGCCAGCAGCTTGGACGACCTGAATGAGCAGTTCTTC	CASSLDDLNEQFF
TRBJ2-1	few	NA	TRBV5-1	13	TGCGCCAGCAGCTGGACCCCCTACAATGAGCAGTTCTTC	CASSWTPYNEQFF
TRBJ2-1	few	NA	TRBV4-3	16	TGCGCCAGCAGCCAAGATTCGACAGTATTACCGAATGAGCAGTTCTTC	CASSQDSTVLPNEQFF
TRBJ2-6	NA	NA	TRBV21-1	16	TGTGCCAGCAGCAAAGAAAGGGGTTCCGGGGCCAACGTCCTGACTTTC	CASSKERGSGANVLTF
TRBJ2-1	many	NA	TRBV6-2/TRBV6-3	14	TGTGCCAGCAGTTACATACTAGCAGCCTATGAGCAGTTCTTC	CASSYILAAYEQFF
TRBJ2-7	many	TRBD2	TRBV4-1	15	TGCGCCAGCAGCCAAGATACTAGCGGGAGGGGCGAGCAGTACTTC	CASSQDTSGRGEQYF
TRBJ1-4	many	NA	TRBV5-1	17	TGCGCCAGCAGCTTGGCCGGGAGGGTCGCAACTAATGAAAAACTGTTTTTT	CASSLAGRVATNEKLFF
TRBJ2-5	many	NA	TRBV5-1	15	TGCGCCAGCAGCTTGGCCTCGCTAGCGCAAGAGACCCAGTACTTC	CASSLASLAQETQYF
TRBJ1-6	many	NA	TRBV27	18	TGTGCCAGTCCCAAGTTAGCAGTTTGGAGCTCCTATAATTCACCCCTCCACTTT	CASPKLAVWSSYNSPLHF
TRBJ2-1	many	NA	TRBV2	14	TGTGCCAGCCGTCCGGGCAGCTCCTACAATGAGCAGTTCTTC	CASRPGSSYNEQFF
TRBJ2-1	many	TRBD2	TRBV7-2	17	TGTGCCAGCAGCTCGTTGGGACTAGCGGGAGGTGCGAATGAGCAGTTCTTC	CASSSLGLAGGANEQFF
TRBJ2-2	NA	NA	TRBV4-3	12	TGCGCCAGCAGCCACTACCTCGGGGAGCTGTTTTTT	CASSHYLGELFF
TRBJ1-4	few	NA	TRBV5-1	13	TGCGCCAGCAGACAGCTTCTGAGTGAAAAACTGTTTTTT	CASRQLLSEKLFF
TRBJ2-7	many	TRBD1	TRBV7-9	12	TGTGCCAGCAGCTCGACAGGGTACGAGCAGTACTTC	CASSSTGYEQYF
TRBJ1-1	NA	TRBD1	TRBV2	14	TGTGCCAGCAGGGTGACAGGGGGCCAGCCCGAAGCTTTCTTT	CASRVTGGQPEAFF
TRBJ2-7	NA	TRBD2	TRBV5-5	15	TGTGCCAGCAGTTCGGGACTAGCGGGACTAATCGAGCAGTACTTC	CASSSGLAGLIEQYF
TRBJ1-3	many	NA	TRBV6-6	13	TGTGCCAGCAGTCCCGGTATTGGAAACACCATATATTTT	CASSPGIGNTIYF
TRBJ2-1	many	TRBD2	TRBV29-1	16	TGCAGCGTGGATCTTTCCGGGACTAGCGGATACAATGAGCAGTTCTTC	CSVDLSGTSGYNEQFF
TRBJ2-1	many	NA	TRBV24-1	13	TGTGCCACCACCCATGCGGGCCACAATGAGCAGTTCTTC	CATTHAGHNEQFF
TRBJ2-5	many	NA	TRBV5-1	11	TGCGCCAGCAGCGAACAAGAGACCCAGTACTTC	CASSEQETQYF
TRBJ2-2	NA	TRBD2	TRBV12-3/TRBV12-4	15	TGTGTCAGCAGTTTTTTAGCGGGAGAGACCGGGGAGCTGTTTTTT	CVSSFLAGETGELFF
TRBJ2-1	many	NA	TRBV29-1	14	TGCAGCGTTGGCGGGATTCAAGGCTACAATGAGCAGTTCTTC	CSVGGIQGYNEQFF
TRBJ2-1	many	NA	TRBV27	15	TGTGCCAGCAGTTTGGAAGGTCAGGTCGCCAATGAGCAGTTCTTC	CASSLEGQVANEQFF
TRBJ1-5	few	NA	TRBV20-1	14	TGCAGTGCTAGGCACAGGGAGGGCGGACAGCCCCAGCATTTT	CSARHREGGQPQHF
TRBJ2-1	NA	TRBD2	TRBV12-3/TRBV12-4	14	TGTGCCAGCAGTCTGAGCGGGAGGGCCAATGAGCAGTTCTTC	CASSLSGRANEQFF
TRBJ1-6	many	TRBD1	TRBV5-1	13	TGCGCCAGCAGCCCGGGACAGCGTACACCCCTCCACTTT	CASSPGQRTPLHF
TRBJ2-7	NA	TRBD2	TRBV5-1	16	TGCGCCAGCAGCGCGGGACTAGCGGGAGGAAACTACGAGCAGTACTTC	CASSAGLAGGNYEQYF